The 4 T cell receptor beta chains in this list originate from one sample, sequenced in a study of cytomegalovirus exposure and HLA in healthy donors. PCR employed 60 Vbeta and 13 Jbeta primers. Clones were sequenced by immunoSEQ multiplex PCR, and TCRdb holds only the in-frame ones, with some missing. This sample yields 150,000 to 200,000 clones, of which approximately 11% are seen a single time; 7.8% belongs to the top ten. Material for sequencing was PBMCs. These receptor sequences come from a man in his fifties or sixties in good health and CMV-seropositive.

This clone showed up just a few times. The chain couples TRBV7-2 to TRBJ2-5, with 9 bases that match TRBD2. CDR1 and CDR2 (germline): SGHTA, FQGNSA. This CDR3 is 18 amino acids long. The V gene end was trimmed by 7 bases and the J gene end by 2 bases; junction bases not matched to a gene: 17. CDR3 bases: TGTGCCAGCAATCCGCGGAGCGGGGGGACCTTGGGGCAAGAGACCCAGTACTTC. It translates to CASNPRSGGTLGQETQYF.

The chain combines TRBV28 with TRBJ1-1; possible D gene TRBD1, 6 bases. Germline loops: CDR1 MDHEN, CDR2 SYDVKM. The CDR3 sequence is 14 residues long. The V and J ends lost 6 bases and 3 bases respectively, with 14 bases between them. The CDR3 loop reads CASSYMYRDTEAFF. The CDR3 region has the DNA TGTGCCAGCAGCTACATGTACAGGGACACTGAAGCTTTCTTT.

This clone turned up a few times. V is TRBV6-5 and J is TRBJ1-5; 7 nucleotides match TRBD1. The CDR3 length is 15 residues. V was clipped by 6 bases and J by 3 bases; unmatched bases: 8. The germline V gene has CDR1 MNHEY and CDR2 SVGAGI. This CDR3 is CASSQGVWANQPQHF. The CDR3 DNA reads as TGTGCCAGCAGCCAGGGGGTCTGGGCCAATCAGCCCCAGCATTTT.

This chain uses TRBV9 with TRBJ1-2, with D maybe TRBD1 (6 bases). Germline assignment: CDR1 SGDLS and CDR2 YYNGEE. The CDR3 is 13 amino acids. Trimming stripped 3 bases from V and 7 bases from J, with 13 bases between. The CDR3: CASSAQGYGGYTF. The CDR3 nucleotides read TGTGCCAGCAGCGCACAGGGTTACGGTGGCTACACCTTC.